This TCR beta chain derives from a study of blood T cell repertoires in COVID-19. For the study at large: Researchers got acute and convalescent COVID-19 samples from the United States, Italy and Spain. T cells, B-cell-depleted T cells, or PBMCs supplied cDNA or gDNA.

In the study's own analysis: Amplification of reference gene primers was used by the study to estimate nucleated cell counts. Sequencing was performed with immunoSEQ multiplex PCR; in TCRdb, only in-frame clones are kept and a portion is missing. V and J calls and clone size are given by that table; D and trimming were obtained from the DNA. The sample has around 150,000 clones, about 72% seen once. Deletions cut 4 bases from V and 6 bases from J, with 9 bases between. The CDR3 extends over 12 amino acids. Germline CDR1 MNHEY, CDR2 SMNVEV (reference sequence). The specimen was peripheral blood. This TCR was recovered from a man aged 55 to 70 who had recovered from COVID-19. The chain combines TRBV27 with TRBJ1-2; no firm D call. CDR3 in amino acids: CASSSGRDGYTF. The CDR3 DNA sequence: TGTGCCAGCAGTTCGGGAAGGGATGGCTACACCTTC.